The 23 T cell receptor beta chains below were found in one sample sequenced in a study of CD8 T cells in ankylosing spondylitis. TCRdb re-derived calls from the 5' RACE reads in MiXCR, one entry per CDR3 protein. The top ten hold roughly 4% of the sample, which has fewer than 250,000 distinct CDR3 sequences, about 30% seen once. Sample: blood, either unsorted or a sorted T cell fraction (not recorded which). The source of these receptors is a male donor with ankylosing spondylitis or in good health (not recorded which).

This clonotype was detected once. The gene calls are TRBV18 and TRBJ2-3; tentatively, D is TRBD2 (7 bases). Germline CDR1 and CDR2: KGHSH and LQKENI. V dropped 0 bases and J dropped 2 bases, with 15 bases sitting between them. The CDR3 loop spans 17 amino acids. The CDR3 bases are TGTGCCAGCTCACCACCGAGGGGGGGCGGAATCACAGATACGCAGTATTTT. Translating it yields CASSPPRGGGITDTQYF.

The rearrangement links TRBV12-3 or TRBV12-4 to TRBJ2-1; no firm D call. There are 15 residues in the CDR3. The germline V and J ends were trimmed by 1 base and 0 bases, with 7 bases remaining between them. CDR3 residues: CASSLGTPSYNEQFF. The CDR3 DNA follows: TGTGCCAGCAGTTTAGGAACCCCCTCCTACAATGAGCAGTTCTTC.

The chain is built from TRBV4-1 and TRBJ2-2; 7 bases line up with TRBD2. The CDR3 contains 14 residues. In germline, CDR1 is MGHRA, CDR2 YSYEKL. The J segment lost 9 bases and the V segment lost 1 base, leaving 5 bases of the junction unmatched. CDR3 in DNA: TGCGCCAGCAGCCAAGCCGGGGGGAAGAGGGAGCTGTTTTTT. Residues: CASSQAGGKRELFF.

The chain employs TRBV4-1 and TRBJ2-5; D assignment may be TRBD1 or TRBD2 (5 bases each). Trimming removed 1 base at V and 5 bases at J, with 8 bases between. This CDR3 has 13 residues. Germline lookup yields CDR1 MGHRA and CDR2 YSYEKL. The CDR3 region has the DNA TGCGCCAGCAGCCAAGGAGGGACGGAGACCCAGTACTTC. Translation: CASSQGGTETQYF.

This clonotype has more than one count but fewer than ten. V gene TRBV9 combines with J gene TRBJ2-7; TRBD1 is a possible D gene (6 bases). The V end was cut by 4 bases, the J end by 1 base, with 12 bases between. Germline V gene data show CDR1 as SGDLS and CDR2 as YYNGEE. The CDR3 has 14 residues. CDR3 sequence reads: CASSPGQTSYEQYF. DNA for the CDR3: TGTGCCAGCAGCCCCGGACAGACGTCCTACGAGCAGTACTTC.

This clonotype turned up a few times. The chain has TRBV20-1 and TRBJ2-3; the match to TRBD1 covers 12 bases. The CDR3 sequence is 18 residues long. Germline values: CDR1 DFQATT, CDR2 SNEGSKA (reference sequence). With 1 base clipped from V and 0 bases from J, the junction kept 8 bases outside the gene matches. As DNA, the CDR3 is TGCAGTGCTAGAGGTGGGACAGGGGGCGCTGGTAGCACAGATACGCAGTATTTT. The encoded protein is CSARGGTGGAGSTDTQYF.

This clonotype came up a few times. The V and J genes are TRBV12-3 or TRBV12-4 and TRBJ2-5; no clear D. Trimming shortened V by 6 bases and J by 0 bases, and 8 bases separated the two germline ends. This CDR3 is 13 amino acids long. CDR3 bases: TGTGCCAGCAGCGGACGGTACCAAGAGACCCAGTACTTC. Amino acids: CASSGRYQETQYF.

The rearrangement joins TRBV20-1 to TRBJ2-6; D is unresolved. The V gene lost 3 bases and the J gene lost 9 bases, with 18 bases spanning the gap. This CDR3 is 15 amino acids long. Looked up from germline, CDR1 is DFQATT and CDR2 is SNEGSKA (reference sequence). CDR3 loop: CSASYLTPGDNVLTF. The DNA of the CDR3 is TGCAGTGCTAGCTACCTTACTCCGGGTGACAACGTCCTGACTTTC.

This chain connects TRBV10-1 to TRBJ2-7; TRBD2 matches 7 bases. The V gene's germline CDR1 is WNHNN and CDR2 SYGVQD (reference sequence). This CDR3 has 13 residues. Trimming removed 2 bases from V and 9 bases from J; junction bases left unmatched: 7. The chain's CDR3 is CASSESGVEGQYF. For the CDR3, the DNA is TGCGCCAGCAGTGAGAGCGGGGTTGAGGGGCAGTACTTC.

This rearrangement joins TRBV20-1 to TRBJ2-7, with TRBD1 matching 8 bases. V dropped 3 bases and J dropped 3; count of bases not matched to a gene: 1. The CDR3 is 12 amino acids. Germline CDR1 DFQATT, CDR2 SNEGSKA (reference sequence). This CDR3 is CSARDRDYEQYF. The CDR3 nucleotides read TGCAGTGCTAGGGACAGGGACTACGAGCAGTACTTC.

CDR3 amino acids: CSARWSGTSGTNEQFF. The CDR3 nucleotides are TGCAGTGCTAGATGGTCCGGGACTAGCGGGACCAATGAGCAGTTCTTC. The chain joins TRBV20-1 to TRBJ2-1, with TRBD2 matching 13 bases. This CDR3 spans 16 amino acids. Losses at the gene ends were 2 bases for V and 6 bases for J; bases not matched to a gene: 7. Germline CDR1 DFQATT, CDR2 SNEGSKA (reference sequence).

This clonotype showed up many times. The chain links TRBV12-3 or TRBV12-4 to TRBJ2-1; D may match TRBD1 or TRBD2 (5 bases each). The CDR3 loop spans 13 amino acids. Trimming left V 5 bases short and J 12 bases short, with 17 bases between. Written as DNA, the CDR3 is TGTGCCAGCAGTACCGGGACGGGCAAGGGGCAGTTCTTC. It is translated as CASSTGTGKGQFF.

The CDR3 loop reads CASSPVAGGNNEQFF. The CDR3 DNA sequence: TGTGCCAGCAGCCCGGTTGCGGGGGGAAACAATGAGCAGTTCTTC. V is TRBV7-6 and J is TRBJ2-1; 8 nucleotides align to TRBD2. Trimming cost V 5 bases and J 5 bases; bases outside gene matches: 8. CDR3 length: 15 residues. Germline assignment: CDR1 SGHVS and CDR2 FNYEAQ.

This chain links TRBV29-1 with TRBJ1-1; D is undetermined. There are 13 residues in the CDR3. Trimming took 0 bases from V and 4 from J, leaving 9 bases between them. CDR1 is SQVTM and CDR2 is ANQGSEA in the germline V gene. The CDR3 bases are TGCAGCGTTGAAGATCTAGGAGCCACTGAAGCTTTCTTT. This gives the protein CSVEDLGATEAFF.

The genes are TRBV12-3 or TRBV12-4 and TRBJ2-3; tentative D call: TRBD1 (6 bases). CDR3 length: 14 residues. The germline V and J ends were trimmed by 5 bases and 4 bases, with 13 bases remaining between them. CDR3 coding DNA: TGTGCCAGCAGTCGGGACGCAGGGGCAGATACGCAGTATTTT. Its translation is CASSRDAGADTQYF.

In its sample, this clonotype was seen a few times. CDR3 sequence (DNA): TGTGCCAGCAGCAATGGACAGGGGGCCGAGCAGTACTTC. Amino acid sequence: CASSNGQGAEQYF. The chain employs TRBV7-6 and TRBJ2-7, with 11 positions matching TRBD1. Germline V gene sequence: CDR1 SGHVS, CDR2 FNYEAQ. V dropped 5 bases and J dropped 6; count of bases not matched to a gene: 3. The CDR3 covers 13 residues.

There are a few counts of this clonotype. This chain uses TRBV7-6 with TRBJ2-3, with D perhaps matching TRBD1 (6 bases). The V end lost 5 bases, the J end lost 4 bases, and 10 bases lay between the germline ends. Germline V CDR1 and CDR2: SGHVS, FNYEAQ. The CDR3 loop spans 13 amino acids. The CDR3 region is CASSMDRADTQYF. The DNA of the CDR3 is TGTGCCAGCAGCATGGACAGAGCAGATACGCAGTATTTT.

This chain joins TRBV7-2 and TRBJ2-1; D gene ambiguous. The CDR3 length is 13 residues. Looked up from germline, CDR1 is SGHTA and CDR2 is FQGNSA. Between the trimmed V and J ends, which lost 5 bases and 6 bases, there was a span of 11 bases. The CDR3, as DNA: TGTGCCAGCAGCGTCGACCTCGTCAATGAGCAGTTCTTC. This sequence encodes CASSVDLVNEQFF.

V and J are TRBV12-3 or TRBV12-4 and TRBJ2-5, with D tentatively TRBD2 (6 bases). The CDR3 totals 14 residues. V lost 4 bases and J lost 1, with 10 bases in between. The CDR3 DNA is TGTGCCAGCAGTTCTCTGGGAGGCCAAGAGACCCAGTACTTC. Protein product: CASSSLGGQETQYF.

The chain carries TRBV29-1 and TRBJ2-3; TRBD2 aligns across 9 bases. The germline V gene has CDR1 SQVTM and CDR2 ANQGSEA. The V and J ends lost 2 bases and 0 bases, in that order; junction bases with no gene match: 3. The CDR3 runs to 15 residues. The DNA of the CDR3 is TGCAGCGTTGAATCTACTAGCGGGAGCACAGATACGCAGTATTTT. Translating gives CSVESTSGSTDTQYF.

CDR3 nucleotide sequence: TGTGCCAGCAGCCAAGAACTCGGGGTTGGCTACACCTTC. Amino acid sequence: CASSQELGVGYTF. The genes are TRBV3-1 and TRBJ1-2; D unresolved. This CDR3 region has 13 residues. Germline V gene sequence: CDR1 LGHDT, CDR2 YNNKEL (reference sequence). V was trimmed by 0 bases and J by 7 bases, leaving 9 bases between them.

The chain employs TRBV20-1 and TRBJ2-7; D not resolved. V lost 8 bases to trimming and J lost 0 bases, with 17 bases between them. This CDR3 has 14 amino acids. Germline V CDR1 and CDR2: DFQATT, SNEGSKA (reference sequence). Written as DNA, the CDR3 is TGCAGTACAAGAGACTTCTCAGGCTCCTACGAGCAGTACTTC. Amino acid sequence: CSTRDFSGSYEQYF.

CDR3 bases: TGTGCCAGCAGTTCTATCTCGGGACTAGCACACTACGAGCAGTACTTC. Protein: CASSSISGLAHYEQYF. This chain joins TRBV3-1 and TRBJ2-7; 9 bases match TRBD2. The CDR3 is made up of 16 amino acids. In germline, CDR1 is LGHDT, CDR2 YNNKEL (reference sequence). V shed 6 bases, J shed 3 bases, and the junction held 12 bases outside the gene matches.